This T cell receptor (beta chain) was sequenced during a study of early T cells in non-severe SARS-CoV-2 infection. Study-wide background: Bulk RNA isolated from unsorted whole blood underwent sequencing; chains were not paired.

Attached unique molecular identifiers marked individual cDNA molecules. In TCRdb, the 5' RACE reads were re-called with MiXCR into one record per CDR3 protein. This table holds tens of thousands of distinct CDR3 sequences, 9.1% found once. Per the germline V gene, CDR1 is SGHTA and CDR2 is FQGNSA. The CDR3 length is 14 residues. With V trimmed by 5 bases and J by 7 bases, 8 bases remained unmatched. Notes on the study in general: Matching results from VDJdb favored anti-spike CD8 responses, leaving private and CD4 specificities undetected.

This clonotype showed up just a few times. Antigen unknown. Sequences were obtained from whole blood. This clonotype was sampled from an adult who was a healthcare worker with PCR-confirmed SARS-CoV-2 infection or an uninfected control (not recorded which). V usage is TRBV7-2 and J usage is TRBJ2-7, with 10 bases lining up with TRBD2. This chain's CDR3 is CASSLRTSGGEQYF. The CDR3, as DNA: TGTGCCAGCAGCCTACGGACTAGCGGAGGGGAGCAGTACTTC.